This passage covers 14 T cell receptor beta chains from one sample sequenced in a study of T cells in Graves' hyperthyroidism and ophthalmopathy. Researchers took RNA transcripts and amplified the TCR beta CDR3 regions from them. First-round RT-PCR of the TCR CDR3 relied on the HTBI primer set. TCRdb passed the multiplex PCR reads through MiXCR, listing each CDR3 protein once. Of some 350,000 distinct CDR3 sequences in the sample, 12% to 15% were seen once. Source material: blood. These receptors were taken from a woman aged 55-70 years with Graves' ophthalmopathy.

This clonotype was recorded a few times. One end of the junction varies from germline; a read error may be responsible. The chain combines TRBV20-1 with TRBJ2-2; D could derive from TRBD1 or TRBD2 (5 bases each). Germline values: CDR1 DFQATT, CDR2 SNEGSKA (reference sequence). CDR3 length equals 16 residues. The CDR3 reads CSARERPGRSTGELFF. For the CDR3, the DNA is TGCAGTGCAAGAGAAAGGCCGGGACGGTCAACCGGGGAGCTGTTTTTT.

This sequence joins TRBV10-3 and TRBJ1-5, with 7 bases identical to TRBD1. Germline V gene lookup returns CDR1 ENHRY and CDR2 SYGVKD. The CDR3 is made up of 16 amino acids. J gave up 0 bases and V 4 bases, and 6 bases lay outside the gene matches. For the CDR3, the DNA is TGTGCCATCAGTGGAGGGGGCCCTTATAGCAATCAGCCCCAGCATTTT. Translating it yields CAISGGGPYSNQPQHF.

In its sample, this clonotype was seen many times. The chain links TRBV6-1 to TRBJ2-7; D perhaps matches TRBD2 (5 bases). The germline CDR1 and CDR2 sequences are MNHNS and SASEGT. The CDR3 runs to 14 residues. Between the trimmed V and J ends, which lost 6 bases and 0 bases, there was a span of 12 bases. The CDR3 here is CASSSTSTSYEQYF. The CDR3 DNA reads TGTGCCAGCAGCTCCACTAGTACCTCCTACGAGCAGTACTTC.

The gene calls are TRBV28 and TRBJ2-7; D not certain. V was clipped by 4 bases and J by 0 bases, with 10 bases between them. CDR3 length equals 14 residues. The V gene's germline CDR1 is MDHEN and CDR2 SYDVKM. The CDR3 bases are TGTGCCAGCAGTTGGGTCACGAGCTCCTACGAGCAGTACTTC. This encodes CASSWVTSSYEQYF.

This clonotype was recorded at least ten times. This sequence joins TRBV11-2 and TRBJ2-3; 7 nucleotides agree with TRBD1. The J segment lost 0 bases and the V segment lost 1 base, leaving 4 bases of the junction unmatched. This CDR3 contains 16 residues. Per germline, CDR1 SGHAT and CDR2 FQNNGV. The CDR3 DNA is TGTGCCAGCAGCTTAGCCTTGGGACAGAGCACAGATACGCAGTATTTT. It translates to CASSLALGQSTDTQYF.

This clonotype occurred once. At one of its ends the junction is not consistent with the germline gene, which may arise from a read error. The V gene is TRBV7-3, the J gene TRBJ1-1; unclear D gene. CDR1 is SGHTA, CDR2 FQGTGA, per germline. The CDR3 has 14 residues. CDR3 residues: CVSSSLPLDTEAFF. Here the CDR3 DNA reads TGTGTCAGCAGCTCACTACCCCTGGACACTGAAGCTTTCTTT.

This clonotype appeared many times. The chain couples TRBV27 to TRBJ2-1; 10 positions match TRBD2. Germline CDR1 reads MNHEY; CDR2 reads SMNVEV (reference sequence). Losses at the gene ends were 5 bases for V and 8 bases for J; bases not matched to a gene: 6. The CDR3 totals 14 residues. The CDR3 region is CASSQREGRDEQFF. The DNA for the CDR3 is TGTGCCAGCAGTCAGCGGGAGGGCCGGGATGAGCAGTTCTTC.

This clonotype was seen ten or more times. V usage is TRBV30 and J usage is TRBJ1-4; D ambiguous. Germline V gene sequence: CDR1 GTSNPN, CDR2 SVGIG (reference sequence). The CDR3 loop spans 13 amino acids. Trimming left V 8 bases short and J 0 bases short, with 10 bases between. CDR3: CAGSVATNEKLFF. CDR3 DNA sequence: TGTGCCGGGTCGGTTGCAACTAATGAAAAACTGTTTTTT.

This clonotype was found many times. J is TRBJ2-7 and V is TRBV3-1, with D maybe TRBD1 (5 bases). Deletions cut 1 base from V and 4 bases from J, with 11 bases between. Per germline, CDR1 LGHDT and CDR2 YNNKEL (reference sequence). CDR3 length: 14 amino acids. This CDR3 is CASSQGWGTYEQYF. In DNA form, the CDR3 reads TGTGCCAGCAGCCAAGGCTGGGGCACTTACGAGCAGTACTTC.

This clonotype occurred many times. The rearrangement uses TRBV10-3 and TRBJ2-3; D unresolved. The CDR3 is 16 amino acids. The germline V and J ends were trimmed by 4 bases and 1 base, with 15 bases remaining between them. Looked up from germline, CDR1 is ENHRY and CDR2 is SYGVKD. The CDR3 reads CAISATARIGTDTQYF. CDR3 nucleotides: TGTGCCATCAGTGCCACAGCCCGAATTGGCACAGATACGCAGTATTTT.

This clonotype was picked up many times. The chain has TRBV11-2 and TRBJ2-1; D ambiguous. V was trimmed by 0 bases and J by 2 bases, leaving 8 bases between them. CDR3 length: 15 amino acids. Germline values: CDR1 SGHAT, CDR2 FQNNGV. CDR3 sequence (DNA): TGTGCCAGCAGCTTAGATCTTTTAGCCTACAATGAGCAGTTCTTC. Encoded protein: CASSLDLLAYNEQFF.

This clonotype was picked up many times. The chain couples TRBV28 to TRBJ1-4; 7 bases are a match to TRBD1. Trimming cost V 6 bases and J 4 bases; bases outside gene matches: 5. In germline, CDR1 is MDHEN, CDR2 SYDVKM. This CDR3 is 14 amino acids long. CDR3 nucleotides: TGTGCCAGCAGACTCAGGGGGATTAATGAAAAACTGTTTTTT. Encoded protein: CASRLRGINEKLFF.

The J gene is TRBJ1-2, the V gene TRBV20-1, with D perhaps TRBD1 (6 bases). Germline V gives CDR1 DFQATT, CDR2 SNEGSKA (reference sequence). The V gene lost 6 bases and the J gene lost 4 bases, with 24 bases spanning the gap. The CDR3 has 16 amino acids. CDR3 residues: CSASPGERTVGYGYTF. The CDR3 DNA is TGCAGTGCCTCCCCGGGGGAGAGGACAGTGGGCTATGGCTACACCTTC.

Concerning this clonotype: The junction departs from germline at one end; a sequencing error may be responsible. The chain links TRBV7-9 to TRBJ2-7; 10 positions match TRBD2. The germline CDR1 and CDR2 sequences are SEHNR and FQNEAQ (reference sequence). The CDR3 length is 14 residues. In nucleotides, the CDR3 is TGTGCCAGCAGCCTAGCGGGAGATTTTGACGAGCAGTACTTC. It is translated as CASSLAGDFDEQYF. The full variable domain, with the rest looked up from reference TRBV7-9 and TRBJ2-7, is DTGVSQNPRHKITKRGQNVTFRCDPISEHNRLYWYRQTLGQGPEFLTYFQNEAQLEKSRLLSDRFSAERPKGSFSTLEIQRTEQGDSAMYLCASSLAGDFDEQYFGPGTRLTVT.